This TCR beta chain was observed in a study of regulatory T cells in long-lasting Graves disease. Study-wide points: Gene preferences differed: TRBV28, TRBJ1-2, TRBJ2-5 in persistent cases.

A note on this clonotype: Its target is unknown.

V dropped 2 bases and J dropped 0 bases, with 7 bases sitting between them. This CDR3 spans 14 amino acids. Germline lookup yields CDR1 MGHRA and CDR2 YSYEKL. To make TCR beta libraries, researchers used iRepertoire HTBI primers and Arm-PCR of CDR3 regions. TCRdb analysed the multiplex PCR reads with MiXCR anew, one entry per CDR3 protein. This sample yields fewer than 400,000 distinct CDR3 sequences, of which 20% are seen a single time; roughly 27% belongs to the top ten. Time point in this sample: persistent/refractory GD, antithyroid drugs over 5 years with positive TRAb. PBMC RNA served as the TCR library source.

The starting material was peripheral blood mononuclear cells (PBMCs), obtained when the disease was refractory, from a patient treated with antithyroid drugs. The V and J genes are TRBV4-1 and TRBJ1-1, with no clear D. The sequence came from a female donor with Graves disease. CDR3 sequence: CASSQWRLNTEAFF. CDR3 in DNA: TGCGCCAGCAGCCAATGGAGGCTGAACACTGAAGCTTTCTTT.